One and the same sample provided the 16 T cell receptor beta chains below, sequenced in a study of OX40 agonist ivuxolimab in advanced cancers. Assay used: immunoSEQ multiplex PCR; TCRdb lists only in-frame clones, some missing. The repertoire holds around 79,000 clones, with more than 75% as singletons. The starting material was CD4+ or CD8+ T cells sorted from blood, obtained in a trial of the OX40 agonist ivuxolimab. Source of these receptors: an adult with an advanced solid tumor such as melanoma, head and neck, liver or kidney cancer.

The CDR3: CASSPWESYEQYF. CDR3 sequence (DNA): TGTGCCAGCTCACCATGGGAGTCCTACGAGCAGTACTTC. The rearrangement joins TRBV18 to TRBJ2-7, with D tentatively TRBD2 (5 bases). V lost 2 bases, J lost 1 base, and 6 bases lay in between. The CDR3 runs to 13 residues. Germline CDR1 KGHSH, CDR2 LQKENI.

CDR3 residues: CASSLGRQGPMNTEAFF. The CDR3 nucleotides are TGTGCCAGCAGCTTAGGTCGACAGGGGCCCATGAACACTGAAGCTTTCTTT. The gene calls are TRBV11-2 and TRBJ1-1; 8 bases map to TRBD1. The CDR3 spans 17 residues. Unmatched junction bases numbered 7, after V lost 1 base and J lost 0 bases. Germline values: CDR1 SGHAT, CDR2 FQNNGV.

This clone has only a few counts. The chain links TRBV5-6 to TRBJ1-3; 10 nucleotides line up with TRBD1. This CDR3 is built from 16 residues. Germline lookup yields CDR1 SGHDT and CDR2 YYEEEE. The V segment lost 4 bases and the J segment 0 bases; nucleotides outside the gene matches: 4. CDR3 DNA sequence: TGTGCCAGCAGCGTGAGGACAGGGGGCTCTGGAAACACCATATATTTT. It specifies CASSVRTGGSGNTIYF.

The chain has TRBV2 and TRBJ2-2, with D unclear. Germline V lookup: CDR1 SNHLY, CDR2 FYNNEI. Between the trimmed V and J ends, which lost 7 bases and 6 bases, there was a span of 9 bases. The CDR3 is 12 amino acids. CDR3 in DNA: TGTGCCAGCAAATGGGTGTCCGGGGAGCTGTTTTTT. Its protein is CASKWVSGELFF.

As DNA, the CDR3 is TGTGCCAGCAGCTTGGCCCCGGGACAGAGCTCTGGAAACACCATATATTTT. Protein sequence: CASSLAPGQSSGNTIYF. The chain employs TRBV5-5 and TRBJ1-3; 7 bases match TRBD1. The CDR3 consists of 17 residues. Germline CDR1 SGHKS, CDR2 YYEKEE (reference sequence). The junction had 6 bases not matched to a gene; V was cut back by 0 bases and J by 0 bases.

The V and J genes are TRBV30 and TRBJ1-3, with D possibly being TRBD1 (5 bases). Between the trimmed V and J ends, which lost 2 bases and 0 bases, there was a span of 8 bases. The CDR3 runs 14 residues. CDR1 GTSNPN and CDR2 SVGIG come from the germline V gene (reference sequence). The CDR3: CAWSQGSSGNTIYF. CDR3 nucleotide sequence: TGTGCCTGGAGTCAGGGTTCCTCTGGAAACACCATATATTTT.

The genes are TRBV5-1 and TRBJ2-5; D not resolved. CDR1 and CDR2 (germline): SGHRS, YFSETQ. Trimming cost V 2 bases and J 4 bases, with 9 bases left between them. The CDR3 loop spans 13 amino acids. In DNA form, the CDR3 reads TGCGCCAGCAGCTTTGTTAGCCCAGAGACCCAGTACTTC. Amino acid sequence: CASSFVSPETQYF.

The genes are TRBV5-1 and TRBJ2-1; D is perhaps TRBD2 (6 bases). CDR3 size: 13 residues. The germline gives CDR1 SGHRS, CDR2 YFSETQ. The V and J ends lost 3 bases and 5 bases respectively, with 9 bases between them. CDR3 DNA: TGCGCCAGCAGCTCGGGAGTCAACAATGAGCAGTTCTTC. Translated, it gives CASSSGVNNEQFF.

The chain carries TRBV6-5 and TRBJ1-1; D perhaps matches TRBD1 (5 bases). V was shortened by 4 bases and J by 7 bases, with 10 bases between the two germline ends. Germline-derived CDR1 and CDR2 are MNHEY and SVGAGI. This CDR3 is built from 12 residues. The CDR3 coding sequence is TGTGCCAGCAGTTTAGGGGCCCTTGAAGCTTTCTTT. This encodes CASSLGALEAFF.

The chain carries TRBV5-1 and TRBJ2-1, with 8 bases identical to TRBD2. The germline V gene has CDR1 SGHRS and CDR2 YFSETQ. The CDR3 contains 15 residues. With V trimmed by 2 bases and J by 7 bases, 8 bases remained unmatched. CDR3: CASSLQPGLVNEQFF. The DNA of the CDR3 is TGCGCCAGCAGCTTACAACCGGGACTAGTTAATGAGCAGTTCTTC.

This clone has just one count. This same CDR3 is encoded by further DNA sequences in the sample. The chain is built from TRBV11-2 and TRBJ2-5; D call uncertain. The length of the CDR3 is 11 residues. Trimming shortened V by 3 bases and J by 4 bases, and 3 bases separated the two germline ends. Germline loops: CDR1 SGHAT, CDR2 FQNNGV. The CDR3 loop is CASSFGETQYF. DNA for the CDR3: TGTGCCAGCAGCTTCGGAGAGACCCAGTACTTC.

V is TRBV6-5 and J is TRBJ1-5; no definite D call. This CDR3 spans 15 amino acids. The V end lost 5 bases, the J end lost 2 bases, and 13 bases lay between the germline ends. Germline assignment: CDR1 MNHEY and CDR2 SVGAGI. The CDR3 DNA reads TGTGCCAGCAGTAGAGGACCTTCGGGCAATCAGCCCCAGCATTTT. Protein product: CASSRGPSGNQPQHF.

This chain links TRBV19 with TRBJ2-5; D unresolved. This CDR3 has 13 residues. Germline CDR1 is LNHDA and CDR2 is SQIVND (reference sequence). Trimming took off 1 base at V and 5 bases at J, with 8 bases between the two ends. The CDR3 nucleotides are TGTGCCAGTAGTATAGGTGTAACGGAGACCCAGTACTTC. It yields the protein CASSIGVTETQYF.

This sequence joins TRBV6-6 and TRBJ1-3, with D hard to call. The CDR3 is made up of 16 amino acids. Germline V gene data show CDR1 as MNHNY and CDR2 as SVGAGI (reference sequence). Deletions cut 6 bases from V and 0 bases from J, with 15 bases between. CDR3 protein: CASSPLVGSSGNTIYF. DNA for the CDR3: TGTGCCAGCAGCCCTTTGGTGGGGAGCTCTGGAAACACCATATATTTT.

Worth noting for this clone: The same CDR3 also results from other DNA sequences found in this sample. This rearrangement joins TRBV7-9 to TRBJ1-5; TRBD1 is a possible D gene (5 bases). Trimming took 0 bases from V and 2 from J, leaving 8 bases between them. Per germline, CDR1 SEHNR and CDR2 FQNEAQ (reference sequence). This CDR3 spans 15 amino acids. CDR3 in DNA: TGTGCCAGCAGCTTAGCCGGGGCTGGCAATCAGCCCCAGCATTTT. As protein: CASSLAGAGNQPQHF.

This clone was detected only a few times. The genes are TRBV6-5 and TRBJ1-1, with 9 bases identical to TRBD1. J was trimmed by 5 bases and V by 6 bases; bases with no gene match: 7. The CDR3 length is 14 residues. The V gene's germline CDR1 is MNHEY and CDR2 SVGAGI. In DNA form, the CDR3 reads TGTGCCAGCAGCCTGGACAGGGGACGAACTGAAGCTTTCTTT. This sequence encodes CASSLDRGRTEAFF.